This TCR beta chain was found in a study of breast tumors, draining lymph nodes, adjacent tissues. This clonotype was counted many times. The antigen is undetermined. CDR1 is SGDLS and CDR2 is YYNGEE in the germline V gene. V lost 1 base, J lost 4 bases, and 14 bases lay in between. CDR3 length: 15 residues. TCRdb fed the multiplex PCR reads into MiXCR, producing one record per CDR3 protein. Seen here are approximately 250,000 distinct CDR3 sequences, nearly 35% observed once, and the top ten hold about 3.3%. The lymph nodes were axillary draining lymph nodes from breast cancer patients. Whole-study results and caveats: The data were judged consistent with most tumor T cells coming from lymph node and expanding in tumor. Tumor repertoires ranked between lymph nodes and nontumor tissue in diversity, with V and J gene preferences.

This clonotype was sampled from a female donor with breast cancer. Some clones in this sample may be carry-over from other donors' samples. The chain has TRBV9 and TRBJ2-5; TRBD2 might be the D (8 bases). Sequenced input: axillary lymph node tissue. The CDR3 DNA is TGTGCCAGCAGCGTAAGTAGCGGGACAGTAGAGACCCAGTACTTC. Protein: CASSVSSGTVETQYF.